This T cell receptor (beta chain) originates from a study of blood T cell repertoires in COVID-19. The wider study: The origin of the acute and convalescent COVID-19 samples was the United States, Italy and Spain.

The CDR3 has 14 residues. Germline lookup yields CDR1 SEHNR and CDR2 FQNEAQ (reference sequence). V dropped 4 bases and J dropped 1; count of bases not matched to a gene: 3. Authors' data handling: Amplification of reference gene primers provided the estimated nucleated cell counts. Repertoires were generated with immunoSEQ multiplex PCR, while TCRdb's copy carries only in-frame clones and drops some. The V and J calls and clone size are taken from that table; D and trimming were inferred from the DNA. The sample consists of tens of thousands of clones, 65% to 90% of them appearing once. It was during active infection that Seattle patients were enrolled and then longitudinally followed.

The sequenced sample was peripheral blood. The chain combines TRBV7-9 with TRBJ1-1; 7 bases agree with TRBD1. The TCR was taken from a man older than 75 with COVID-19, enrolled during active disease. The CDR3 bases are TGTGCCAGCAGCTCTTACAGGGGGAACACTGAAGCTTTCTTT. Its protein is CASSSYRGNTEAFF.